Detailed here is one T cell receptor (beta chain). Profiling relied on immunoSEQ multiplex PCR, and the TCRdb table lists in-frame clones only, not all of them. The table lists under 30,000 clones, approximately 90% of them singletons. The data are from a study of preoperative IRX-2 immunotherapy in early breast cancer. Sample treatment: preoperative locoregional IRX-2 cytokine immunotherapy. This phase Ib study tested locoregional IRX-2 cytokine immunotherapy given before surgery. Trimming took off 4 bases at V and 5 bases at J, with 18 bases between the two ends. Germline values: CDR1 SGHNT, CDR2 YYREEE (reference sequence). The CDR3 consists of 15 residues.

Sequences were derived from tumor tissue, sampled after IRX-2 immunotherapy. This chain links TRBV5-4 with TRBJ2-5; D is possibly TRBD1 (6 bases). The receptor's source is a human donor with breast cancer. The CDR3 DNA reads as TGTGCCAGCAGCGGGGGCGGACTCCCACAGGAGACCCAGTACTTC. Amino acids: CASSGGGLPQETQYF.